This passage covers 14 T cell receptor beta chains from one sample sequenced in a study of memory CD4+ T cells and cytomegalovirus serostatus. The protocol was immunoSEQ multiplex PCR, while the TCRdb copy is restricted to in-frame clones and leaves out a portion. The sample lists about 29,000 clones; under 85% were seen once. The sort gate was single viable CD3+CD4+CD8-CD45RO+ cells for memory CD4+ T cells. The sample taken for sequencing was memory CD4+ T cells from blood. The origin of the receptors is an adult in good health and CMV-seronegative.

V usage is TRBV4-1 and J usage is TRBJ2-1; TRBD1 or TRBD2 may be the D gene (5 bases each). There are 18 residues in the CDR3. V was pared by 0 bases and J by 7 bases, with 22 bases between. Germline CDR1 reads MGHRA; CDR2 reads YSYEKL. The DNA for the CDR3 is TGCGCCAGCAGCCAAGAGACCTCGAGGGGTGGGATCGAGAATGAGCAGTTCTTC. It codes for CASSQETSRGGIENEQFF.

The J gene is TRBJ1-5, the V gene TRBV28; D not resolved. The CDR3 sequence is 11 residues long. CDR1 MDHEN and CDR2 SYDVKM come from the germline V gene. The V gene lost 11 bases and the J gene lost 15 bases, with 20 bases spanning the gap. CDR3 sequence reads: CASQRAITLHF. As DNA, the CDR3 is TGTGCCTCCCAAAGGGCCATAACCCTGCATTTT.

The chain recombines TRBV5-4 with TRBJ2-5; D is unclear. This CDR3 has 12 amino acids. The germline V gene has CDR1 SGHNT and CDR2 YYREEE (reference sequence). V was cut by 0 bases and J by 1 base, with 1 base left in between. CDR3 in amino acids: CASSLAQETQYF. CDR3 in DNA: TGTGCCAGCAGCTTGGCCCAAGAGACCCAGTACTTC.

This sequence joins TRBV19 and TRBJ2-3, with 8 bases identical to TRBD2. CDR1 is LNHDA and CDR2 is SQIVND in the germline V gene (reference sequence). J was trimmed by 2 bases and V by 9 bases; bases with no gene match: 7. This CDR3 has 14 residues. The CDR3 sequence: CASRERGITDTQYF. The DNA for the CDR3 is TGTGCCAGCAGGGAGCGGGGGATCACAGATACGCAGTATTTT.

Here the CDR3 reads CSVGGWGGSEQYF. DNA of the CDR3: TGCAGCGTTGGGGGATGGGGCGGTAGCGAGCAGTACTTC. The chain is built from TRBV29-1 and TRBJ2-7; D is possibly TRBD1 (5 bases). The CDR3 is 13 residues long. Germline V gene sequence: CDR1 SQVTM, CDR2 ANQGSEA. V shed 4 bases and J shed 6 bases, with 16 bases lying between them.

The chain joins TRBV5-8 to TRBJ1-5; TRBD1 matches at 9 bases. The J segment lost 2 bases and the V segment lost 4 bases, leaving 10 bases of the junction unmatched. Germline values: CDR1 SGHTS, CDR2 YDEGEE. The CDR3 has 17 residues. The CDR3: CASSARRGQGGNQPQHF. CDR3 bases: TGTGCCAGCAGCGCGAGACGGGGACAGGGAGGCAATCAGCCCCAGCATTTT.

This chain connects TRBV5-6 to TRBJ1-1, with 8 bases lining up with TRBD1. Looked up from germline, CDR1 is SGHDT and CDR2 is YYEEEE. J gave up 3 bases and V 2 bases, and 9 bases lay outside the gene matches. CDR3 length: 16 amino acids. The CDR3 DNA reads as TGTGCCAGCAGCTTAACCGGGACAGGTTCGTACACTGAAGCTTTCTTT. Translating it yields CASSLTGTGSYTEAFF. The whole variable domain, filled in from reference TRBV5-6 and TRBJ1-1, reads DAGVTQSPTHLIKTRGQQVTLRCSPKSGHDTVSWYQQALGQGPQFIFQYYEEEERQRGNFPDRFSGHQFPNYSSELNVNALLLGDSALYLCASSLTGTGSYTEAFFGQGTRLTVV.

CDR3 region: CASSRGQSYQETQYF. The CDR3 nucleotides are TGTGCCAGCAGCCGGGGACAGTCATACCAAGAGACCCAGTACTTC. The J gene is TRBJ2-5, the V gene TRBV14; 7 nucleotides match TRBD1. V lost 4 bases, J lost 0 bases, and 5 bases stayed unmatched. The length of the CDR3 is 15 residues. Germline values: CDR1 SGHDN, CDR2 FVKESK. Supplemented by reference TRBV14 and TRBJ2-5, the full variable domain reads EAGVTQFPSHSVIEKGQTVTLRCDPISGHDNLYWYRRVMGKEIKFLLHFVKESKQDESGMPNNRFLAERTGGTYSTLKVQPAELEDSGVYFCASSRGQSYQETQYFGPGTRLLVL.

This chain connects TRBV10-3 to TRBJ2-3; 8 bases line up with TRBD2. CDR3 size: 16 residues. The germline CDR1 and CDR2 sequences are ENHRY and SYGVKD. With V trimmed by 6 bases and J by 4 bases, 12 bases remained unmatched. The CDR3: CAISNLAAGGADTQYF. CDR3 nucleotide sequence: TGTGCCATCAGCAACCTTGCTGCGGGGGGAGCAGATACGCAGTATTTT.

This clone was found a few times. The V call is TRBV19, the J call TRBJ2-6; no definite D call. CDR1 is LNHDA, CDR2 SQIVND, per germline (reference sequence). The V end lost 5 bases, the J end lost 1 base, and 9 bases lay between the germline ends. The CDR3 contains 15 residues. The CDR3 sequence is CASSSRISGANVLTF. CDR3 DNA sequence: TGTGCCAGTAGTTCGCGGATATCTGGGGCCAACGTCCTGACTTTC.

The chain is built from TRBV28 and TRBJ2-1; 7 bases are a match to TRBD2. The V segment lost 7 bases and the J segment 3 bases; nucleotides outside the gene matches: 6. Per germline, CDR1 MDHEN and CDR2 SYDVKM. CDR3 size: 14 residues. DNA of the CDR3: TGTGCCAGCACGCCGCCGGGGGGCTACAATGAGCAGTTCTTC. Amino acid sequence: CASTPPGGYNEQFF. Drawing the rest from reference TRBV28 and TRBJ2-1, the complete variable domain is DVKVTQSSRYLVKRTGEKVFLECVQDMDHENMFWYRQDPGLGLRLIYFSYDVKMKEKGDIPEGYSVSREKKERFSLILESASTNQTSMYLCASTPPGGYNEQFFGPGTRLTVL.

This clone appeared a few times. For the CDR3, the DNA is TGTGCCAGCAGCCCTAGGACAGGGAGTTATGGCTACACCTTC. Amino acid sequence: CASSPRTGSYGYTF. The rearrangement links TRBV7-9 to TRBJ1-2; 8 nucleotides align to TRBD1. CDR1 SEHNR and CDR2 FQNEAQ come from the germline V gene (reference sequence). This CDR3 is built from 14 residues. Trimming removed 5 bases from V and 5 bases from J; junction bases left unmatched: 7.

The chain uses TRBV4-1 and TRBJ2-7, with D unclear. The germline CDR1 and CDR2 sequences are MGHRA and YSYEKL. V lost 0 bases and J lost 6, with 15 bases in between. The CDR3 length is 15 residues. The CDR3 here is CASSQELMVPSEQYF. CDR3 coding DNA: TGCGCCAGCAGCCAAGAACTAATGGTTCCCTCCGAGCAGTACTTC.

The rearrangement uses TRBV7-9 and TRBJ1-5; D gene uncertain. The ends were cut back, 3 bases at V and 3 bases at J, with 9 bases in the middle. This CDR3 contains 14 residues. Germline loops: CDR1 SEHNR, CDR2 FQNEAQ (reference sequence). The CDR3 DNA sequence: TGTGCCAGCAGCTTCCAAGCAGACAATCAGCCCCAGCATTTT. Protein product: CASSFQADNQPQHF.